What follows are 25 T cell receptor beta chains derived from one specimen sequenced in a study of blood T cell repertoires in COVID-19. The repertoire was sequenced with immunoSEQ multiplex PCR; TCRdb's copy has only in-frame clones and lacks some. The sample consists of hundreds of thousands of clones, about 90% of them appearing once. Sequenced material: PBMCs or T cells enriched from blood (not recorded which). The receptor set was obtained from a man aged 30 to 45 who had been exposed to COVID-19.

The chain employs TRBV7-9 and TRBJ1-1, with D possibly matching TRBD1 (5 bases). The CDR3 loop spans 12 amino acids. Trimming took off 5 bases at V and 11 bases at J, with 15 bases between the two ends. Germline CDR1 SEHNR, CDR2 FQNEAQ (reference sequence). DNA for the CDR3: TGTGCCAGCAGCCCGGGGGAAGGGAATGCTTTCTTT. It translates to CASSPGEGNAFF.

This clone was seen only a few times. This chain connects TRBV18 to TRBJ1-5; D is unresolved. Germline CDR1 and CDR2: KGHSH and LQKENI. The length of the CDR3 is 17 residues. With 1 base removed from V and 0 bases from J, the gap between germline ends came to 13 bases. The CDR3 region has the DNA TGTGCCAGCTCACCACGGGGAGGTGAACATAGCAATCAGCCCCAGCATTTT. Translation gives CASSPRGGEHSNQPQHF.

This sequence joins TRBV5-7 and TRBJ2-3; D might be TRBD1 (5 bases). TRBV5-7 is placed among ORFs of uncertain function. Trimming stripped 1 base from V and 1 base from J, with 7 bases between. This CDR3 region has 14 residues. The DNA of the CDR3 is TGTGCCAGCAGCTTGAAACAGGGCACAGATACGCAGTATTTT. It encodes CASSLKQGTDTQYF.

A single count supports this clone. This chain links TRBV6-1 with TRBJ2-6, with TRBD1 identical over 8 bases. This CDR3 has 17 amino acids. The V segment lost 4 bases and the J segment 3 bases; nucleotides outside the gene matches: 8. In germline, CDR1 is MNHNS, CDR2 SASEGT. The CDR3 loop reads CASSAAGGLGGANVLTF. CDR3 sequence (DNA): TGTGCCAGCAGTGCGGCAGGGGGCCTAGGTGGGGCCAACGTCCTGACTTTC.

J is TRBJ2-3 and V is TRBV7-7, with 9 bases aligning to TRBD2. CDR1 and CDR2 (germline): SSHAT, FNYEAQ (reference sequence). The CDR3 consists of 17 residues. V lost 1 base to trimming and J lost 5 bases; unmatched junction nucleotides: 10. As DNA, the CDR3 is TGTGCCAGCAGCTTAGAGCCTAGCGGGGCCTCAAGAGATACGCAGTATTTT. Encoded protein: CASSLEPSGASRDTQYF.

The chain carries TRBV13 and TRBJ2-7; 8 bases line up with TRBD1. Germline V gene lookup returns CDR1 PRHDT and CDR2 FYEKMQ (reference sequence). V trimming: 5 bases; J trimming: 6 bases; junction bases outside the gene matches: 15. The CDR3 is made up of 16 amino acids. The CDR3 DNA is TGTGCCAGCAGCCCCCGGGACAGGACCTACCCTGGCGAGCAGTACTTC. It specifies CASSPRDRTYPGEQYF.

The DNA for the CDR3 is TGTGCCAGCAGTTACGGGGAGGGGTATGGCTACACCTTC. Protein product: CASSYGEGYGYTF. J is TRBJ1-2 and V is TRBV12-3 or TRBV12-4, with D possibly TRBD1 on 5 matching bases. The CDR3 is 13 residues long. Trimming removed 4 bases at V and 5 bases at J, with 11 bases between.

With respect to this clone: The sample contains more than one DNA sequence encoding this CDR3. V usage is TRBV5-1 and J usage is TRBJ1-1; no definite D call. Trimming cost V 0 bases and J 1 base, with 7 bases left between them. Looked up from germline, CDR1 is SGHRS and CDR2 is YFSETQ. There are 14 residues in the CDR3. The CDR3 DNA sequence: TGCGCCAGCAGCTTGGACAGCCGGAACACTGAAGCTTTCTTT. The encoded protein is CASSLDSRNTEAFF.

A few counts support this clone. For the CDR3, the DNA is TGTGCCAGCAGCCCCCAAATGGTGGTTAGCGAGCAGTACTTC. It codes for CASSPQMVVSEQYF. This chain joins TRBV3-1 (or the pseudogene TRBV3-2) and TRBJ2-7, with unresolved D. CDR1 and CDR2 from the germline V gene are LGHDT and YNNKEL (reference sequence). V was clipped by 4 bases and J by 6 bases, with 16 bases between them. The CDR3 extends over 14 amino acids.

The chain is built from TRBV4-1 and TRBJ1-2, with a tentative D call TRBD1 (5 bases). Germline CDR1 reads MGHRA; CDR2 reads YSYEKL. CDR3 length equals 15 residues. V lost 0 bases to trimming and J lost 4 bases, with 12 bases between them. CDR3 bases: TGCGCCAGCAGCCAAGAATGGGGGACTTTCTATGGCTACACCTTC. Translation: CASSQEWGTFYGYTF.

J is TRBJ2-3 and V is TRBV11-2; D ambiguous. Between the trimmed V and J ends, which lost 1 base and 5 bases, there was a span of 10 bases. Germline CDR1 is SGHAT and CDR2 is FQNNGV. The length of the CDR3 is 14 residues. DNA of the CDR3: TGTGCCAGCAGCTTAGCGAACAGCCTAGATACGCAGTATTTT. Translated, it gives CASSLANSLDTQYF.

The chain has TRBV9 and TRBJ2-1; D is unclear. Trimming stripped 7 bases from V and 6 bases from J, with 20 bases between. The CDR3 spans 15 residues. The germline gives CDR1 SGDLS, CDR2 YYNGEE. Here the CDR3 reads CASHSSVPRFNEQFF. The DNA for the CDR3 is TGTGCCAGCCACTCCTCGGTGCCGAGATTCAATGAGCAGTTCTTC.

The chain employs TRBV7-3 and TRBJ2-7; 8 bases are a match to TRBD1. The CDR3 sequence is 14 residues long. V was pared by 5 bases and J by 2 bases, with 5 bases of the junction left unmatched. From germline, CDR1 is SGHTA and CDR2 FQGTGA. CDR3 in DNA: TGTGCCAGCAGCAAACGGGACAGGCCCTACGAGCAGTACTTC. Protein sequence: CASSKRDRPYEQYF.

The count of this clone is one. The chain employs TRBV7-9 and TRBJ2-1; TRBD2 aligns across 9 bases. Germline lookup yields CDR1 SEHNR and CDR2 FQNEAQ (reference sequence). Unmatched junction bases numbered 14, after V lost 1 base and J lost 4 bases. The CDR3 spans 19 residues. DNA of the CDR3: TGTGCCAGCAGCTTAGTGACAGGACCTTTGAGCGGGAGGTACAATGAGCAGTTCTTC. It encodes CASSLVTGPLSGRYNEQFF.

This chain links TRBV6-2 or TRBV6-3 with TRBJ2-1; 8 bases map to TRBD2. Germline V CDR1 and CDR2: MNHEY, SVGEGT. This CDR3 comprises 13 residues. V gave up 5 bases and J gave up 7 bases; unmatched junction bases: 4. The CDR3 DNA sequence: TGTGCCAGCAGTCATATAGCGGGGAATGAGCAGTTCTTC. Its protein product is CASSHIAGNEQFF.

The CDR3 reads CASSNGGSSYNSPLHF. CDR3 sequence (DNA): TGCGCCAGCAGTAACGGGGGGAGCTCCTATAATTCACCCCTCCACTTT. The genes are TRBV4-3 and TRBJ1-6; D possibly corresponds to TRBD1 (5 bases). With 6 bases removed from V and 0 bases from J, the gap between germline ends came to 12 bases. CDR1 and CDR2 (germline): LGHNA, YSLEER. The CDR3 is made up of 16 amino acids.

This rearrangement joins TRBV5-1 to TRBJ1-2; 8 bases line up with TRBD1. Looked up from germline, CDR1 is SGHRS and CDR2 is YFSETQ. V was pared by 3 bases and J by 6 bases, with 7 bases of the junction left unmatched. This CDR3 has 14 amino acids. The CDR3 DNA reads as TGCGCCAGCAGCTCGCAGGGGGCGTTGGATGGCTACACCTTC. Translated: CASSSQGALDGYTF.

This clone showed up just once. For the CDR3, the DNA is TGTGCCAGCAGCTTACAGGGCGGAGGGGAGACCCAGTACTTC. It encodes CASSLQGGGETQYF. This rearrangement joins TRBV7-2 to TRBJ2-5, with D possibly matching TRBD2 (6 bases). The CDR3 length is 14 residues. The V end lost 2 bases, the J end lost 5 bases, and 12 bases lay between the germline ends. Germline lookup yields CDR1 SGHTA and CDR2 FQGNSA.

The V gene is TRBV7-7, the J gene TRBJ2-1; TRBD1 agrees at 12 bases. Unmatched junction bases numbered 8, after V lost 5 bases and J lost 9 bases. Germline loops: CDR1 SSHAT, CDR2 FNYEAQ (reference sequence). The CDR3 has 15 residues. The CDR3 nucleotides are TGTGCCAGCAGCCCCCCGGGACAGGGGGCAGGTGAGCAGTTCTTC. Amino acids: CASSPPGQGAGEQFF.

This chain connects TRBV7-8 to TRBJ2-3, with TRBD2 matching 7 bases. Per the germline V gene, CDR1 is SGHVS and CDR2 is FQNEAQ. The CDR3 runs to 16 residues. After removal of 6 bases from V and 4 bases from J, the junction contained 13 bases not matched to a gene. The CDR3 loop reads CASRPTGLKGADTQYF. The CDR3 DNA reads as TGTGCCAGCAGACCTACGGGACTAAAGGGCGCAGATACGCAGTATTTT. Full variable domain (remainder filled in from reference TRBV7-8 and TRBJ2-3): GAGVSQSPRYKVAKRGQDVALRCDPISGHVSLFWYQQALGQGPEFLTYFQNEAQLDKSGLPSDRFFAERPEGSVSTLKIQRTQQEDSAVYLCASRPTGLKGADTQYFGPGTRLTVL.

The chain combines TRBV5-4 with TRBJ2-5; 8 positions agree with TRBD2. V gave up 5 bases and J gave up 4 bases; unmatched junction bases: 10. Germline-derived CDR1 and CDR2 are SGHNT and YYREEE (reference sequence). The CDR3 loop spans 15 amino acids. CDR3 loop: CASRTGGAHRETQYF. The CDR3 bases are TGTGCCAGCAGGACCGGGGGGGCCCATCGAGAGACCCAGTACTTC.

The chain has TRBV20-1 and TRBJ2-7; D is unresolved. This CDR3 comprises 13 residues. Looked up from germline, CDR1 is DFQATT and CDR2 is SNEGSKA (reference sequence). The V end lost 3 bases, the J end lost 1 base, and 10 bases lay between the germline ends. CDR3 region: CSASPDSSYEQYF. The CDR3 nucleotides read TGCAGTGCTAGTCCCGACTCTTCCTACGAGCAGTACTTC.

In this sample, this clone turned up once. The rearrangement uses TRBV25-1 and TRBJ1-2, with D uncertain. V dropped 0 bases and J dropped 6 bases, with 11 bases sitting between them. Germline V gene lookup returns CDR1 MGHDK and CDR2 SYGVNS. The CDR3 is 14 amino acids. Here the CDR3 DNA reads TGTGCCAGCAGTGAATATATTTCCCAGGATGGCTACACCTTC. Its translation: CASSEYISQDGYTF.

CDR3 sequence (DNA): TGTGCCAGCAGTGAAACCCATTCAGCCTACGAGCAGTACTTC. Protein product: CASSETHSAYEQYF. The chain couples TRBV6-1 to TRBJ2-7; D is undetermined. CDR1 is MNHNS and CDR2 is SASEGT in the germline V gene. The V end lost 2 bases, the J end lost 2 bases, and 10 bases lay between the germline ends. CDR3 length: 14 residues.

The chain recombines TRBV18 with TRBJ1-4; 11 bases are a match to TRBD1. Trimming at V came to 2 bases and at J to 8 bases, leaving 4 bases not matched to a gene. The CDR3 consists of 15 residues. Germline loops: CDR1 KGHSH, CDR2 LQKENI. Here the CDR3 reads CASSPTGQGGEKLFF. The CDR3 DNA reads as TGTGCCAGCTCACCAACGGGACAGGGGGGCGAAAAACTGTTTTTT.